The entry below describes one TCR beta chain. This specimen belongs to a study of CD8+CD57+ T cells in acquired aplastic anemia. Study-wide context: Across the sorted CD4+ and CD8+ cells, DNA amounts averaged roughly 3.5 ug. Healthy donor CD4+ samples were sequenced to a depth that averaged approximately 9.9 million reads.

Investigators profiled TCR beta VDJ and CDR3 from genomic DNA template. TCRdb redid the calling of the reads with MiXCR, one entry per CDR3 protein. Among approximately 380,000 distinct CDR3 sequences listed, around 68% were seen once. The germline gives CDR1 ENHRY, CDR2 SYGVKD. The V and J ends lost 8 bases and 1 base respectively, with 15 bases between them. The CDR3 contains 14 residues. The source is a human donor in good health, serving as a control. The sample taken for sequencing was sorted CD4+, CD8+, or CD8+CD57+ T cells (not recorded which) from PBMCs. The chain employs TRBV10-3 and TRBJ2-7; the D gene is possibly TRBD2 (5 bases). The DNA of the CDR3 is TGTGCCATCCAACCGGCGGGCCGATCCTACGAGCAGTACTTC. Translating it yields CAIQPAGRSYEQYF.